These 30 T cell receptor beta chains were all obtained from the same sample, sequenced in a study of T-cell reconstitution after alpha-beta-depleted transplantation in children. Unique molecular identifiers were incorporated into the prepared TCRbeta library. TCRdb re-derived calls from the PCR reads in MiXCR, one entry per CDR3 protein. The sample records some 490,000 distinct CDR3 sequences, under 15% being singletons. The input for sequencing was PBMCs from the stem cell graft donor, taken from the stem cell graft. The receptors here all came from a human donor who donated a stem cell graft to a child with combined immunodeficiency.

The chain joins TRBV6-4 to TRBJ2-2; D gene unclear. CDR1 and CDR2 (germline): MRHNA, SNTAGT. The V gene lost 2 bases and the J gene lost 3 bases, with 4 bases spanning the gap. The CDR3 is 13 amino acids. This chain's CDR3 is CASSDLYTGELFF. The DNA of the CDR3 is TGTGCCAGCAGTGACCTGTACACCGGGGAGCTGTTTTTT.

CDR3 protein: CSAAPGRGSPLHF. The CDR3 DNA sequence: TGCAGCGCTGCGCCGGGTCGTGGTTCACCCCTCCACTTT. V usage is TRBV29-1 and J usage is TRBJ1-6; D is undetermined. Germline loops: CDR1 SQVTM, CDR2 ANQGSEA. CDR3 size: 13 residues. The V end lost 7 bases, the J end lost 9 bases, and 16 bases lay between the germline ends.

On this clonotype: A clone one base away is much larger, so this may be a read error. The rearrangement joins TRBV7-9 to TRBJ2-1, with D perhaps TRBD1 (5 bases). CDR1 SEHNR and CDR2 FQNEAQ come from the germline V gene (reference sequence). This CDR3 contains 15 residues. The V and J ends lost 5 bases and 2 bases respectively, with 13 bases between them. The CDR3 region is CASSAGPHPYNEQFF. The CDR3 DNA reads as TGTGCCAGCAGCGCAGGGCCCCACCCCTACAATGAGCAGTTCTTC.

About this clonotype itself: A junction boundary mismatches the germline segment, possibly from a read error. V and J are TRBV13 and TRBJ2-7, with a possible D match to TRBD2 (7 bases). CDR1 is PRHDT and CDR2 is FYEKMQ in the germline V gene (reference sequence). The CDR3 loop spans 17 amino acids. In DNA, the CDR3 is TGTGCCATCAGCCCCCCCGCAGCGGGACACATGCCCTACGAGCAGTACTTC. Amino acids: CAISPPAAGHMPYEQYF.

The chain joins TRBV7-3 to TRBJ2-3; TRBD2 aligns across 10 bases. After removal of 5 bases from V and 1 base from J, the junction contained 12 bases not matched to a gene. Germline CDR1 reads SGHTA; CDR2 reads FQGTGA. This CDR3 has 18 amino acids. In nucleotides, the CDR3 is TGTGCCAGCAGCCCCCTGATTGGGAGCGGGAGGGGCACAGATACGCAGTATTTT. Protein sequence: CASSPLIGSGRGTDTQYF.

V usage is TRBV4-3 and J usage is TRBJ2-3; no reliable D call. Trimming pared 4 bases from V and 0 bases from J, leaving 11 bases between. Germline CDR1 and CDR2: LGHNA and YSLEER. The CDR3 is 15 residues long. CDR3 bases: TGCGCCAGCAGCCGGCAAGATGACAGCACAGATACGCAGTATTTT. This translates into CASSRQDDSTDTQYF.

A few counts support this clonotype. The chain joins TRBV29-1 to TRBJ2-5; D is unclear. This CDR3 contains 14 residues. The V end was cut by 0 bases, the J end by 7 bases, with 15 bases between. CDR1 SQVTM and CDR2 ANQGSEA come from the germline V gene. The CDR3 DNA reads as TGCAGCGTTGAAGATGGACCCGGACCAGGGACCCAGTACTTC. The encoded protein is CSVEDGPGPGTQYF.

At least ten counts were recorded for this clonotype. The chain joins TRBV4-3 to TRBJ2-7; perhaps TRBD1 as D (6 bases). V was shortened by 0 bases and J by 5 bases, with 14 bases between the two germline ends. The CDR3 runs 15 residues. CDR1 and CDR2 (germline): LGHNA, YSLEER. As DNA, the CDR3 is TGCGCCAGCAGCCAAGAGGCTACAGGGTATGACGAGCAGTACTTC. It codes for CASSQEATGYDEQYF.

This clonotype was counted a single time. The V gene is TRBV2, the J gene TRBJ2-7, with 10 bases fitting TRBD1. Germline CDR1 and CDR2: SNHLY and FYNNEI. This CDR3 has 14 amino acids. The junction had 5 bases not matched to a gene; V was cut back by 7 bases and J by 2 bases. CDR3 DNA sequence: TGTGCCAGCAATACCGGGACAGGGGCCTACGAGCAGTACTTC. As protein: CASNTGTGAYEQYF.

This chain connects TRBV12-3 or TRBV12-4 to TRBJ2-5, with D perhaps matching TRBD1 (6 bases). This CDR3 has 16 amino acids. The ends were cut back, 3 bases at V and 1 base at J, with 15 bases in the middle. The CDR3 bases are TGTGCCAGCAGTTTTTCGGGACACAAATTCCAAGAGACCCAGTACTTC. This gives the protein CASSFSGHKFQETQYF.

The rearrangement links TRBV5-6 to TRBJ2-2; possibly TRBD1 or TRBD2 for D (5 bases each). Trimming left V 7 bases short and J 1 base short, with 8 bases between. CDR1 SGHDT and CDR2 YYEEEE come from the germline V gene. CDR3 length equals 13 residues. CDR3 bases: TGTGCCAGCCATGGGGGGAACACCGGGGAGCTGTTTTTT. Translating gives CASHGGNTGELFF.

This clonotype was seen a few times. The J gene is TRBJ1-5, the V gene TRBV24-1; D ambiguous. The V end lost 2 bases, the J end lost 1 base, and 5 bases lay between the germline ends. Germline-derived CDR1 and CDR2 are KGHDR and SFDVKD. CDR3 size: 14 residues. Here the CDR3 DNA reads TGTGCCACCAGTGATTCAGGAAGCAATCAGCCCCAGCATTTT. Encoded protein: CATSDSGSNQPQHF.

This clonotype showed up just a few times. V usage is TRBV27 and J usage is TRBJ1-2, with 12 bases matching TRBD1. Trimming at V came to 2 bases and at J to 4 bases, leaving 8 bases not matched to a gene. CDR1 and CDR2 (germline): MNHEY, SMNVEV (reference sequence). The CDR3 length is 17 residues. CDR3 nucleotides: TGTGCCAGCAGTTTACGGGGCCCGGGACAGGGGGCCTATGGCTACACCTTC. This codes for CASSLRGPGQGAYGYTF.

The chain joins TRBV5-1 to TRBJ1-3; 8 positions agree with TRBD1. Germline-derived CDR1 and CDR2 are SGHRS and YFSETQ. CDR3 length: 16 amino acids. The trim removed 4 bases at V and 0 bases at J, leaving 6 bases unmatched. CDR3 bases: TGCGCCAGCAGCCCCCAGGGGGCCTCCTCTGGAAACACCATATATTTT. Its translation: CASSPQGASSGNTIYF. The whole variable domain, filled in from reference TRBV5-1 and TRBJ1-3, reads KAGVTQTPRYLIKTRGQQVTLSCSPISGHRSVSWYQQTPGQGLQFLFEYFSETQRNKGNFPGRFSGRQFSNSRSEMNVSTLELGDSALYLCASSPQGASSGNTIYFGEGSWLTVV.

The chain couples TRBV20-1 to TRBJ2-5; 7 positions match TRBD1. CDR1 is DFQATT and CDR2 is SNEGSKA in the germline V gene (reference sequence). CDR3 length equals 12 residues. V shed 3 bases, J shed 5 bases, and the junction held 3 bases outside the gene matches. The CDR3 DNA sequence: TGCAGTGCTAGCAAGACAGGGGAGACCCAGTACTTC. Translation gives CSASKTGETQYF.

This clonotype has just a few counts. The chain employs TRBV5-1 and TRBJ2-7, with D uncertain. This CDR3 is 15 amino acids long. The V and J ends lost 5 bases and 0 bases respectively, with 15 bases between them. Germline V gene data show CDR1 as SGHRS and CDR2 as YFSETQ. DNA for the CDR3: TGCGCCAGCAGTCCGGACGGCCGTAGCTCCTACGAGCAGTACTTC. Amino acids: CASSPDGRSSYEQYF.

The V gene is TRBV12-1, the J gene TRBJ2-5. TRBV12-1 is noted as a pseudogene. The CDR3 has 15 residues. DNA of the CDR3: TGTGCCAGCAGCTTTAGCGGGGTTAGCTTCGAGACCCAGTACTTC. It specifies CASSFSGVSFETQYF.

This clonotype was seen a few times. The rearrangement joins TRBV20-1 to TRBJ1-3, with no clear D. The germline V and J ends were trimmed by 1 base and 0 bases, with 10 bases remaining between them. CDR1 is DFQATT and CDR2 is SNEGSKA in the germline V gene (reference sequence). The CDR3 is 15 amino acids. The CDR3 nucleotides read TGCAGTGCTAGAGGTGGCGCCAGCTCTGGAAACACCATATATTTT. It translates to CSARGGASSGNTIYF.

The sample holds many counts of this clonotype. V is TRBV27 and J is TRBJ1-2, with D hard to call. CDR3 length: 14 amino acids. V lost 0 bases and J 4 bases, leaving 9 bases between the germline ends. Looked up from germline, CDR1 is MNHEY and CDR2 is SMNVEV (reference sequence). The CDR3 region has the DNA TGTGCCAGCAGTTTATCGCGTCAGTCCTATGGCTACACCTTC. This translates into CASSLSRQSYGYTF.

As for this clonotype: A much larger clone differs from this one at a single base, so this may be a read error. The CDR3 sequence: CVSNRPSRATNEKLFF. CDR3 nucleotide sequence: TGTGTCAGCAACAGACCAAGCCGGGCAACTAATGAAAAACTGTTTTTT. This chain uses TRBV6-2 or TRBV6-3 with TRBJ1-4; D gene ambiguous. Germline V gives CDR1 MNHEY, CDR2 SVGEGT. The CDR3 totals 16 residues.

V and J are TRBV28 and TRBJ2-2; 8 bases align to TRBD2. In germline, CDR1 is MDHEN, CDR2 SYDVKM. V trimming: 7 bases; J trimming: 6 bases; junction bases outside the gene matches: 10. This CDR3 spans 15 amino acids. The CDR3 is CASTLRLAGAGELFF. CDR3 bases: TGTGCCAGCACCCTGAGGCTAGCGGGCGCCGGGGAGCTGTTTTTT.

This clonotype has a count of ten or more. The chain employs TRBV14 and TRBJ2-7; the D call may be TRBD1 or TRBD2 (6 bases each). In germline, CDR1 is SGHDN, CDR2 FVKESK. With 1 base removed from V and 4 bases from J, the gap between germline ends came to 11 bases. CDR3 size: 14 residues. CDR3 loop: CASSQGQGRYEQYF. The CDR3 DNA reads TGTGCCAGCAGCCAAGGGCAGGGGAGGTACGAGCAGTACTTC.

As regards this clonotype: This clone may be a read error of a much larger clone one base away. CDR3 nucleotide sequence: TGCGCCAGCAGCTGGGGCATAGGGGATTTGGGCTACGAGCAGTACTTC. This sequence encodes CASSWGIGDLGYEQYF. The V and J genes are TRBV5-1 and TRBJ2-7; TRBD1 is a possible D gene (5 bases). Germline CDR1 SGHRS, CDR2 YFSETQ. The CDR3 loop spans 16 amino acids. The ends were cut back, 3 bases at V and 3 bases at J, with 19 bases in the middle. Supplemented by reference TRBV5-1 and TRBJ2-7, the full variable domain reads KAGVTQTPRYLIKTRGQQVTLSCSPISGHRSVSWYQQTPGQGLQFLFEYFSETQRNKGNFPGRFSGRQFSNSRSEMNVSTLELGDSALYLCASSWGIGDLGYEQYFGPGTRLTVT.

This clonotype was recorded many times. The chain carries TRBV11-1 and TRBJ2-2, with 7 bases matching TRBD1. J was trimmed by 4 bases and V by 2 bases; bases with no gene match: 4. Germline V gene data show CDR1 as SGHAT and CDR2 as FQDESV (reference sequence). The CDR3 has 15 amino acids. Here the CDR3 reads CASSLTQGTTGELFF. CDR3 nucleotide sequence: TGTGCCAGCAGCTTAACACAGGGGACCACCGGGGAGCTGTTTTTT.

This clonotype appeared a few times. The chain joins TRBV12-5 to TRBJ2-1, with 12 bases that match TRBD1. V dropped 3 bases and J dropped 9; count of bases not matched to a gene: 6. Per germline, CDR1 LGHNT and CDR2 FRNRAP. There are 15 residues in the CDR3. This CDR3 reads CASGFRDRGLGEQFF. The CDR3, as DNA: TGTGCTAGTGGTTTCCGGGACAGGGGGCTAGGTGAGCAGTTCTTC.

This clonotype was found a few times. J is TRBJ1-4 and V is TRBV6-1, with 10 bases lining up with TRBD1. With V trimmed by 6 bases and J by 7 bases, 14 bases remained unmatched. Germline assignment: CDR1 MNHNS and CDR2 SASEGT. The CDR3 runs to 17 residues. DNA of the CDR3: TGTGCCAGCAGAAAGACAGGGGGCGCGGTATATGTTGAAAAACTGTTTTTT. This sequence encodes CASRKTGGAVYVEKLFF.

This clonotype was counted between two and nine times. This chain connects TRBV20-1 to TRBJ2-3; 12 bases align to TRBD2. CDR3 length equals 17 residues. The ends lost 0 bases at V and 1 base at J; junction bases unmatched: 5. Germline V gene sequence: CDR1 DFQATT, CDR2 SNEGSKA (reference sequence). CDR3 in amino acids: CSARDWRTSGGTDTQYF. Written as DNA, the CDR3 is TGCAGTGCTAGAGATTGGCGGACTAGCGGGGGCACAGATACGCAGTATTTT.

V and J are TRBV6-1 and TRBJ2-1; TRBD2 agrees at 12 bases. This CDR3 contains 16 residues. The J segment lost 12 bases and the V segment lost 4 bases, leaving 13 bases of the junction unmatched. From germline, CDR1 is MNHNS and CDR2 SASEGT. The CDR3 region is CASSAPLAGGPLGQFF. In DNA form, the CDR3 reads TGTGCCAGCAGTGCCCCCCTAGCGGGGGGGCCATTGGGGCAGTTCTTC.

This clonotype was observed a few times. The chain recombines TRBV28 with TRBJ1-6; no clear D gene. Germline CDR1 MDHEN, CDR2 SYDVKM. Deletions cut 1 base from V and 14 bases from J, with 9 bases between. The CDR3 is made up of 12 amino acids. CDR3 coding DNA: TGTGCCAGCAGTTTATCAAGGTACACCCTCCACTTT. Its translation: CASSLSRYTLHF. The whole variable domain, filled in from reference TRBV28 and TRBJ1-6, reads DVKVTQSSRYLVKRTGEKVFLECVQDMDHENMFWYRQDPGLGLRLIYFSYDVKMKEKGDIPEGYSVSREKKERFSLILESASTNQTSMYLCASSLSRYTLHFGNGTRLTVT.

V is TRBV19 and J is TRBJ2-4; 11 positions agree with TRBD2. Germline CDR1 is LNHDA and CDR2 is SQIVND (reference sequence). Unmatched junction bases numbered 7, after V lost 5 bases and J lost 1 base. The CDR3 is 17 amino acids. CDR3 DNA sequence: TGTGCCAGTAGTGCCCCGGGACTAGCGGAGGCCAAAAACATTCAGTACTTC. This codes for CASSAPGLAEAKNIQYF.